This note documents a single TCR beta chain sequence. Its target is not known. In germline, CDR1 is SGHAT, CDR2 FQDESV (reference sequence). The V end lost 3 bases, the J end lost 3 bases, and 8 bases lay between the germline ends. The CDR3 length is 13 residues. The data were taken from a study of T cell responses to AZD1222 COVID-19 vaccine. Study at large: Pooled samples include second doses given at about 4 or 12 weeks.

Study-wide findings and caveats: Repertoire samples came only from after the peak T cell response. It should be noted that donors were predominantly white British and more often female, and clonal diversity was possibly underestimated. Receipt of two AZD1222 doses was followed by a rise in Spike-specific TCR breadth and depth.

Sequencing used immunoSEQ multiplex PCR; TCRdb keeps in-frame clones, though not all of them. Found here are about 150,000 clones, approximately 90% of them singletons; the top ten hold around 16%. This sequence was found in an adult in good health. Material: peripheral blood, obtained on day 0 of AZD1222 vaccination. This sequence joins TRBV11-1 and TRBJ1-1; no definite D call. The CDR3, as DNA: TGTGCCAGCAGCTTGACGAAATACACTGAAGCTTTCTTT. It translates to CASSLTKYTEAFF.